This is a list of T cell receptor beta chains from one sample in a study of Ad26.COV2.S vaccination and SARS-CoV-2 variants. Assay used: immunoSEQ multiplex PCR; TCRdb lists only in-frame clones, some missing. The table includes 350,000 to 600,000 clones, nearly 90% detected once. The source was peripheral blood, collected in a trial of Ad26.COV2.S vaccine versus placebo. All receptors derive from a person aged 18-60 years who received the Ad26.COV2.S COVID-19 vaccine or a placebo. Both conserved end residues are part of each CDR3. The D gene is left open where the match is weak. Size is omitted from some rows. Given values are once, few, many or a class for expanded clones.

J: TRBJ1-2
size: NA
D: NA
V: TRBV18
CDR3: CASSPRLWASYGYTF
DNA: TGTGCCAGCTCACCGCGTCTTTGGGCCTCCTATGGCTACACCTTC

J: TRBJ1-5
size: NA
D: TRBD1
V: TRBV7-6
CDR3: CASSKGTGGWDQPQHF
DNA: TGTGCCAGCAGCAAAGGGACAGGGGGCTGGGATCAGCCCCAGCATTTT

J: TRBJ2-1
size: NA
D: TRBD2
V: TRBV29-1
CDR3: CSVCSGRETDNEQFF
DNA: TGCAGCGTCTGTAGCGGGAGAGAAACGGACAATGAGCAGTTCTTC

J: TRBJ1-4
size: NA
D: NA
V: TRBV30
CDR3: CAWSVLQGGEKLFF
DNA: TGTGCCTGGAGTGTACTTCAGGGAGGGGAAAAACTGTTTTTT

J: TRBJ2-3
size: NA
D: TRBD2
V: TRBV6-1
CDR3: CASSRAMGGSDTQYF
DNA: TGTGCCAGCAGTCGGGCTATGGGAGGGTCAGATACGCAGTATTTT

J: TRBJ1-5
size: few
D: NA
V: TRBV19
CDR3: CASSIAEAGGQPQHF
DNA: TGTGCCAGTAGTATAGCGGAGGCAGGAGGTCAGCCCCAGCATTTT

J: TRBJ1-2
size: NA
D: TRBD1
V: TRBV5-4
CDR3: CASSSGLQGAGDYGYTF
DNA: TGTGCCAGCAGCTCGGGCCTACAGGGGGCAGGCGACTATGGCTACACCTTC

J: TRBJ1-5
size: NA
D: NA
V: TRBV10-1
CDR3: CASSERFYQPQHF
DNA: TGCGCCAGCAGTGAGAGATTTTATCAGCCCCAGCATTTT

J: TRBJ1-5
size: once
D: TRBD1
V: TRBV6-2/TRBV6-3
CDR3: CASSRGTGGNQPQHF
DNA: TGTGCCAGCAGTAGGGGGACAGGGGGCAATCAGCCCCAGCATTTT

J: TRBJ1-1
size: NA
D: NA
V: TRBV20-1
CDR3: CSASRLMGAFF
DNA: TGCAGTGCTTCCAGACTCATGGGAGCTTTCTTT

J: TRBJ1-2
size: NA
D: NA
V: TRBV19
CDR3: CASSIVVSRANYGYTF
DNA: TGTGCCAGTAGTATTGTGGTTTCTAGAGCTAACTATGGCTACACCTTC

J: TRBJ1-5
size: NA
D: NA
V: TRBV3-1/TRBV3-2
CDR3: CASSPHGSGAASNQPQHF
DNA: TGTGCCAGCAGCCCTCATGGGTCGGGGGCGGCTAGCAATCAGCCCCAGCATTTT

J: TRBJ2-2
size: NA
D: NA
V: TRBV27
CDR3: CASSLWAREPNTGELFF
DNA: TGTGCCAGCAGTTTATGGGCCCGGGAGCCCAACACCGGGGAGCTGTTTTTT

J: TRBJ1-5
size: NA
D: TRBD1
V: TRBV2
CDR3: CASSGDREDWGNQPQHF
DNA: TGTGCCAGCAGTGGAGACAGGGAAGATTGGGGCAATCAGCCCCAGCATTTT

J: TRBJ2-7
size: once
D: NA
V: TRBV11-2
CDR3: CASSTGTGSYEQYF
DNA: TGTGCCAGCAGCACCGGGACGGGAAGCTACGAGCAGTACTTC

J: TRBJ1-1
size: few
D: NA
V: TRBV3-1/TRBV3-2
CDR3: CASSQEGSMNTEAFF
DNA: TGTGCCAGCAGCCAAGAGGGGAGCATGAACACTGAAGCTTTCTTT

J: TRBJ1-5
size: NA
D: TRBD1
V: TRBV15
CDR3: CATSRGGTGLVWPQHF
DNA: TGTGCCACCAGCAGAGGGGGGACAGGACTTGTGTGGCCCCAGCATTTT

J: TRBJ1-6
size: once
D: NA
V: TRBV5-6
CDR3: CASSQRTARGTLHF
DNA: TGTGCCAGCAGCCAGCGGACAGCTCGGGGCACCCTCCACTTT

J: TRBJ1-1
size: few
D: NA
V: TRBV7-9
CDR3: CASSLERVNTEAFF
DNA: TGTGCCAGCAGCTTAGAGCGGGTGAACACTGAAGCTTTCTTT

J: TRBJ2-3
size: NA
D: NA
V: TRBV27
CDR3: CASSARRGATDTQYF
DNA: TGTGCCAGCAGTGCGCGACGGGGGGCCACAGATACGCAGTATTTT

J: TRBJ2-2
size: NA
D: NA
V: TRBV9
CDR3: CASSVGSMGVAGELFF
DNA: TGTGCCAGCAGCGTCGGGTCAATGGGTGTCGCCGGGGAGCTGTTTTTT

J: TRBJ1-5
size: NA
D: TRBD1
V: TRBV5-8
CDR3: CASSGGQGFQPQHF
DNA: TGTGCCAGCAGCGGGGGACAGGGGTTTCAGCCCCAGCATTTT

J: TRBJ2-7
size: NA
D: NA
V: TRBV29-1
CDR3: CSVGSSSYEQYF
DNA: TGCAGCGTGGGAAGTAGCTCCTACGAGCAGTACTTC

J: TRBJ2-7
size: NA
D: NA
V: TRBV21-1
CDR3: CASSKGGVSSYEQYF
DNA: TGTGCCAGCTCTAAGGGAGGGGTGAGCTCCTACGAGCAGTACTTC

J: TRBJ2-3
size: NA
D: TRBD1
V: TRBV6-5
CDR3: CASNKTGQITDTQYF
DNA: TGTGCCAGCAACAAAACGGGACAGATCACAGATACGCAGTATTTT

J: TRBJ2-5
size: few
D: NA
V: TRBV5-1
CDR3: CASSIQGSWETQYF
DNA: TGCGCCAGCAGCATCCAGGGATCCTGGGAGACCCAGTACTTC

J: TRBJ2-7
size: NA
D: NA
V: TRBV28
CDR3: CASTPTPTSYEQYF
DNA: TGTGCCAGCACCCCGACTCCGACCTCCTACGAGCAGTACTTC

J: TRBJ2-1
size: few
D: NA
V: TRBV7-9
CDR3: CASSKRGVAGYNEQFF
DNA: TGTGCCAGCAGTAAGCGAGGGGTGGCCGGTTACAATGAGCAGTTCTTC

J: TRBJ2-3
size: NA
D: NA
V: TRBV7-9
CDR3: CASSLIADTQYF
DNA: TGTGCCAGCAGCTTAATAGCGGATACGCAGTATTTT

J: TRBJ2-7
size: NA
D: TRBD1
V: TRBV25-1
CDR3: CASSEYDRGHYGQYF
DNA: TGTGCCAGCAGTGAATACGACAGGGGGCACTACGGGCAGTACTTC

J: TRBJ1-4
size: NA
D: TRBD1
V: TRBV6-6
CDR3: CASSPFRETGASFATNEKLFF
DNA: TGTGCCAGCAGTCCGTTCCGCGAGACAGGGGCCTCCTTTGCAACTAATGAAAAACTGTTTTTT

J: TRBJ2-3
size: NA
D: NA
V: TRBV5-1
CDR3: CASSLERDTQYF
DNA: TGCGCCAGCAGCTTGGAAAGGGATACGCAGTATTTT

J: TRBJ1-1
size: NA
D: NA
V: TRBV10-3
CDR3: CAINGIEGTEAFF
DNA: TGTGCCATCAACGGTATAGAGGGCACTGAAGCTTTCTTT

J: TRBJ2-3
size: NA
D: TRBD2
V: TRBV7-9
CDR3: CASSLSRGGGTDTQYF
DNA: TGTGCCAGCAGCTTGTCCCGCGGGGGGGGCACAGATACGCAGTATTTT

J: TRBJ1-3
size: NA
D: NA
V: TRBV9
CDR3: CASSTRGDGASGNTIYF
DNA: TGTGCCAGCAGCACCCGGGGGGATGGAGCCTCTGGAAACACCATATATTTT

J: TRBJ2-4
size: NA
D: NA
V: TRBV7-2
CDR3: CASSLVSSNIQYF
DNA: TGTGCCAGCAGCTTAGTTTCTTCAAACATTCAGTACTTC

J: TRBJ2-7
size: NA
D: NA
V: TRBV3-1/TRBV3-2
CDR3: CASSPPPNEQYF
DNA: TGTGCCAGCAGCCCACCTCCCAACGAGCAGTACTTC

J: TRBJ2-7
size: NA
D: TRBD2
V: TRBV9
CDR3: CASSTVGRVSYEQYF
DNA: TGTGCCAGCAGTACTGTGGGGAGGGTCTCCTACGAGCAGTACTTC

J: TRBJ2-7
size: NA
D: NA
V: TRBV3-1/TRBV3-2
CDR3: CASSQVGTRRSSYEQYF
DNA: TGTGCCAGCAGCCAAGTGGGGACACGAAGAAGCTCCTACGAGCAGTACTTC

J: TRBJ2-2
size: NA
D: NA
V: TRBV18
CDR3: CASSPLWPDGLNTGELFF
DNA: TGTGCCAGCTCACCACTTTGGCCAGACGGACTCAACACCGGGGAGCTGTTTTTT

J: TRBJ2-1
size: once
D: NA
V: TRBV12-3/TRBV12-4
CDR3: CASSASSEQFF
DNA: TGTGCCAGCAGCGCGAGCAGTGAGCAGTTCTTC

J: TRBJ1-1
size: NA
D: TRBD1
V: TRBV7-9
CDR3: CASSTGEGAFF
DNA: TGTGCCAGCAGCACAGGGGAGGGGGCTTTCTTT

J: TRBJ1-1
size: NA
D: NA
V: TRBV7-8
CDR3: CASILQSGVNAEAFF
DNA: TGTGCCAGCATCCTCCAATCCGGAGTAAACGCTGAAGCTTTCTTT

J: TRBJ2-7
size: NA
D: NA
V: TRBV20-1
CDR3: CSASRALGAGQYF
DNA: TGCAGTGCTAGTAGGGCGCTGGGCGCGGGGCAGTACTTC

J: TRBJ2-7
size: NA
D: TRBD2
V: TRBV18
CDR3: CASSPSGGTYEQYF
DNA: TGTGCCAGCTCACCTAGCGGGGGGACCTACGAGCAGTACTTC

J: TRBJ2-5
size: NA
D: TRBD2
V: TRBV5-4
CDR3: CASSLSLAGWETQYF
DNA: TGTGCCAGCAGCTTGAGTTTAGCGGGATGGGAGACCCAGTACTTC

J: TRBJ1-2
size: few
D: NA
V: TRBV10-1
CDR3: CASSDGQPSNYGYTF
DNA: TGCGCCAGCAGTGACGGACAGCCCAGTAACTATGGCTACACCTTC

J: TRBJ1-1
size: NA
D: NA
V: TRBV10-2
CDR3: CATGYTEAFF
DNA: TGCGCCACAGGGTACACTGAAGCTTTCTTT

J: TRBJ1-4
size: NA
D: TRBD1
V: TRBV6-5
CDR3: CASTLRQGVEKLFF
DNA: TGTGCCAGCACCCTGAGACAGGGGGTCGAAAAACTGTTTTTT

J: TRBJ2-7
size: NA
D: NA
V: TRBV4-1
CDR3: CASSQENRAGSYEQYF
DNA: TGCGCCAGCAGCCAAGAAAACAGGGCAGGGTCCTACGAGCAGTACTTC

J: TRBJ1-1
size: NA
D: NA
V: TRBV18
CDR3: CASSPPSGPNTEAFF
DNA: TGTGCCAGCTCACCACCTTCGGGACCGAACACTGAAGCTTTCTTT

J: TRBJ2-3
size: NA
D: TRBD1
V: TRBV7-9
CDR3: CASSLGTGSTDTQYF
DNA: TGTGCCAGCAGCTTAGGGACAGGGAGCACAGATACGCAGTATTTT

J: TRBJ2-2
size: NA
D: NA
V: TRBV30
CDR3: CAWSERSAGELFF
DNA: TGTGCCTGGAGTGAGAGGTCGGCCGGGGAGCTGTTTTTT

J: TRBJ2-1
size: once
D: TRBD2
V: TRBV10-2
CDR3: CASSAGGAGTYNEQFF
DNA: TGCGCCAGCAGCGCCGGGGGGGCGGGGACCTACAATGAGCAGTTCTTC

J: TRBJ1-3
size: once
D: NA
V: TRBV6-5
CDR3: CASSSQNSGYTIYF
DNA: TGTGCCAGCAGTAGCCAAAATAGTGGGTACACCATATATTTT